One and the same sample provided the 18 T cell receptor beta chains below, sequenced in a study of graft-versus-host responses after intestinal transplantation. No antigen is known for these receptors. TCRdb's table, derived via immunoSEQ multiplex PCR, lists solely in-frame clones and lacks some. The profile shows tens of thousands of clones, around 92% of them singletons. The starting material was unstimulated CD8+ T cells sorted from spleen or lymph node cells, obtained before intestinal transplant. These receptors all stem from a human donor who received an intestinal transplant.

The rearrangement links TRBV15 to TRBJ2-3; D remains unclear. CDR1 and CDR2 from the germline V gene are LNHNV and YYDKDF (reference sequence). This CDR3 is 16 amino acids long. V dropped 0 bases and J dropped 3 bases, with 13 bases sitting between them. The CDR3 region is CATSRDYEATTDTQYF. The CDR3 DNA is TGTGCCACCAGCAGAGATTACGAGGCTACGACAGATACGCAGTATTTT.

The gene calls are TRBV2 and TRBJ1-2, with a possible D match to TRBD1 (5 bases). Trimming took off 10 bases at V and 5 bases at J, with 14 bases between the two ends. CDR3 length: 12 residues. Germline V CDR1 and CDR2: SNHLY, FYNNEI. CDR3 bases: TGTGCCACACGGACGGGGGGGTATGGCTACACCTTC. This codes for CATRTGGYGYTF.

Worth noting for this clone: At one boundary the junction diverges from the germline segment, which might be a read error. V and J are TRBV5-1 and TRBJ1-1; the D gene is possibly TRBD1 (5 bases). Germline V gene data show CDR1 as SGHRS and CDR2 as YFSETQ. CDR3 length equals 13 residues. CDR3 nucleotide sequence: TGCGCCAGCAGCCAGGGACTGAAGACTGAAGCTTTCTTT. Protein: CASSQGLKTEAFF.

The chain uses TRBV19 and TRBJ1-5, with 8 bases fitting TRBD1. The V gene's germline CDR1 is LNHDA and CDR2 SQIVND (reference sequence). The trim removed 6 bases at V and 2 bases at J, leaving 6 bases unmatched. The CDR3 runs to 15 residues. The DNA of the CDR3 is TGTGCCAGTAGGACAGGACAGGGAGGCAATCAGCCCCAGCATTTT. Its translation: CASRTGQGGNQPQHF.

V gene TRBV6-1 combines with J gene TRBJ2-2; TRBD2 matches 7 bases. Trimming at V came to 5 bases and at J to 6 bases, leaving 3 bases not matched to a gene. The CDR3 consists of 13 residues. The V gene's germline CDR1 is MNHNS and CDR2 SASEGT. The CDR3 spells CASSSREAGELFF. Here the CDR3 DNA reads TGTGCCAGCAGTTCCCGGGAGGCCGGGGAGCTGTTTTTT.

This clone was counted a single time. The CDR3 bases are TGTGCCAGCAGCTTGTATGTAGCGGGAGGGGAGCAGTACTTC. Protein: CASSLYVAGGEQYF. This chain joins TRBV5-5 and TRBJ2-7; TRBD2 matches at 11 bases. V gave up 1 base and J gave up 7 bases; unmatched junction bases: 4. The CDR3 is 14 residues long. Germline V gene lookup returns CDR1 SGHKS and CDR2 YYEKEE (reference sequence). The full variable domain, with the rest looked up from reference TRBV5-5 and TRBJ2-7, is DAGVTQSPTHLIKTRGQQVTLRCSPISGHKSVSWYQQVLGQGPQFIFQYYEKEERGRGNFPDRFSARQFPNYSSELNVNALLLGDSALYLCASSLYVAGGEQYFGPGTRLTVT.

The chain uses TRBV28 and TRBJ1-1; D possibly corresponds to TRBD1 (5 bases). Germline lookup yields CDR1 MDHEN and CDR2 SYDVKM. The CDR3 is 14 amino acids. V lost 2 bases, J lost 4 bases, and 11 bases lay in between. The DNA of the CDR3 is TGTGCCAGCAGTTTAGGGGGGGAGGGCACTGAAGCTTTCTTT. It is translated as CASSLGGEGTEAFF.

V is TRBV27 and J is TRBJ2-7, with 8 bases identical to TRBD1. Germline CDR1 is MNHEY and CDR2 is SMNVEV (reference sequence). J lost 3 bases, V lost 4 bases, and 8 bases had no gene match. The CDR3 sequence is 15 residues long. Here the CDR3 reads CASSSRQGRNYEQYF. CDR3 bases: TGTGCCAGCAGTTCCCGACAGGGGAGGAACTACGAGCAGTACTTC.

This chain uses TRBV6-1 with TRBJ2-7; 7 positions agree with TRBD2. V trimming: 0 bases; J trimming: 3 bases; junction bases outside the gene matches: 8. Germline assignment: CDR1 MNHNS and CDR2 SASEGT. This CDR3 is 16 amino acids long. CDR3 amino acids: CASSEAWGGLLYEQYF. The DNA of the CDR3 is TGTGCCAGCAGTGAAGCGTGGGGGGGACTCCTCTACGAGCAGTACTTC.

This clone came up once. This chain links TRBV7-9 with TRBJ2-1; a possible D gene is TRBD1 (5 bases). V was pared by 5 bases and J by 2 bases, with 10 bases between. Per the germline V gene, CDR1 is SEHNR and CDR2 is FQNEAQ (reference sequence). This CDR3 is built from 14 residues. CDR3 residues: CASSADRAYNEQFF. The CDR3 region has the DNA TGTGCCAGCAGCGCCGACAGAGCCTACAATGAGCAGTTCTTC.

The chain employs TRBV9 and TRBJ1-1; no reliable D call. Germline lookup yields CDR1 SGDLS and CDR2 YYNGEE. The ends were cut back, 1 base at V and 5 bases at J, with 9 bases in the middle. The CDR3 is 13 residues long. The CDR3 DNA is TGTGCCAGCAGCGTAAAAGCGGCAACTGAAGCTTTCTTT. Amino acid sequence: CASSVKAATEAFF.

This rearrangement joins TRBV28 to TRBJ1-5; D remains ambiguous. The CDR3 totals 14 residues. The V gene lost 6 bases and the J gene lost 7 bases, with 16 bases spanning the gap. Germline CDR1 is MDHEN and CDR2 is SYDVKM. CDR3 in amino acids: CASSGIGRRQPQHF. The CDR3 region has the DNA TGTGCCAGCAGCGGGATTGGTAGGCGCCAGCCCCAGCATTTT.

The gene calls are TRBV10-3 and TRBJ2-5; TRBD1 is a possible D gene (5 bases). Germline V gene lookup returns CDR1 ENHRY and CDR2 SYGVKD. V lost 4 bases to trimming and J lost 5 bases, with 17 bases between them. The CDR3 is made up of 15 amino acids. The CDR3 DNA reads TGTGCCATCAGTGGAAGACCGACCCCAGGGGAGACCCAGTACTTC. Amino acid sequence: CAISGRPTPGETQYF.

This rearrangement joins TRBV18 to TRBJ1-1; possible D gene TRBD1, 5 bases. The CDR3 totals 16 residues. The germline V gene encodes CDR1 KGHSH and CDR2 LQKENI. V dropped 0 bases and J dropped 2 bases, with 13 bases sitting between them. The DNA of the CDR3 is TGTGCCAGCTCACCACCGGCAGGGCTGCGAAACACTGAAGCTTTCTTT. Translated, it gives CASSPPAGLRNTEAFF.

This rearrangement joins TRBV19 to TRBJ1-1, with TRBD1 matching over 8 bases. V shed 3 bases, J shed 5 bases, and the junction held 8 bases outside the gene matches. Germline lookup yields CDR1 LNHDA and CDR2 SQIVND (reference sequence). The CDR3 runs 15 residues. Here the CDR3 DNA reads TGTGCCAGTAGTATTGGACAGGGCGCAGCTACTGAAGCTTTCTTT. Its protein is CASSIGQGAATEAFF. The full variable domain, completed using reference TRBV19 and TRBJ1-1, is DGGITQSPKYLFRKEGQNVTLSCEQNLNHDAMYWYRQDPGQGLRLIYYSQIVNDFQKGDIAEGYSVSREKKESFPLTVTSAQKNPTAFYLCASSIGQGAATEAFFGQGTRLTVV.

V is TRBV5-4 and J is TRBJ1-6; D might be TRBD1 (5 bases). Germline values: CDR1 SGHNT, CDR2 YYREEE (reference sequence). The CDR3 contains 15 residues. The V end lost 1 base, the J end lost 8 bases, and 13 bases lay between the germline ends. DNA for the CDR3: TGTGCCAGCAGCTTGCACAGGTCCCATGATTCACCCCTCCACTTT. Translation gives CASSLHRSHDSPLHF.

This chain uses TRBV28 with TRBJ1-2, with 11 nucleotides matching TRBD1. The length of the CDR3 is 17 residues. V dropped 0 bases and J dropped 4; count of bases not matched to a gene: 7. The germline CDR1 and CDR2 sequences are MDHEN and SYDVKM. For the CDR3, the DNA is TGTGCCAGCAGTTTATGGGACAGGGGGCTCATTGGCTATGGCTACACCTTC. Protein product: CASSLWDRGLIGYGYTF.

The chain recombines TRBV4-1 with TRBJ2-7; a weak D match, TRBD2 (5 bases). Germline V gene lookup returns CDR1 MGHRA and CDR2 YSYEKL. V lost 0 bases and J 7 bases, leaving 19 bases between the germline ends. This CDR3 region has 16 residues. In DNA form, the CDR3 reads TGCGCCAGCAGCCAAGATCCGGCAGACTACCTACGGGAGCAGTACTTC. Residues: CASSQDPADYLREQYF.